The rows below give T cell receptor beta chains drawn from one sample of a study of T cell changes during pregnancy in multiple sclerosis. Clones were sequenced by immunoSEQ multiplex PCR, and TCRdb holds only the in-frame ones, with some missing. The sample lists roughly 22,000 clones, approximately 90% seen once, with over 0.6% in the top ten. This specimen was CD4+ T cells from peripheral blood mononuclear cells, taken in the first trimester of pregnancy. The receptors here all came from a female donor in good health, enrolled as a control in a pregnancy study. The CDR3 runs from the conserved cysteine through the conserved F or W. The D gene is left open where the match is weak. Size is omitted from some rows. Given values are once, few, many or a class for expanded clones.

CASSRLQGSYEQYF | NA | 14 | TRBV7-2 | NA
CASSVGVSDNEQFF | NA | 14 | TRBV9 | NA
CASSLYRWRPENTIYF | NA | 16 | TRBV7-8 | NA
CASSQDRRDTQYF | TRBD1 | 13 | TRBV5-1 | NA
CSVVRTEAFF | NA | 10 | TRBV29-1 | once
CASSLGGGYGYTF | NA | 13 | TRBV5-4 | NA
CASSPGLTYEQYF | NA | 13 | TRBV6-4 | NA
CASSYQKTGTANEQFF | TRBD1 | 16 | TRBV6-6 | NA
CASSQGQGEENSPLHF | TRBD1 | 16 | TRBV6-6 | few
CASSASARGQSYGYTF | TRBD1 | 16 | TRBV6-4 | NA
CASSLGSPFNTGELFF | NA | 16 | TRBV13 | NA
CAWLPGGDPKIYEQYF | TRBD2 | 16 | TRBV30 | NA
CASSLEDRGRSPLHF | TRBD1 | 15 | TRBV5-1 | NA
CASSLATSGVNEQFF | TRBD2 | 15 | TRBV7-9 | NA
CASRAPSNQPQHF | NA | 13 | TRBV28 | NA
CASLQGYSNQPQHF | TRBD1 | 14 | TRBV28 | NA
CASRQGRNNEQFF | TRBD1 | 13 | TRBV2 | NA
CASTLTRDTEAFF | NA | 13 | TRBV6-6 | NA
CSVEGTGQGPTDTQYF | TRBD1 | 16 | TRBV29-1 | NA
CASSPGFQTQYF | NA | 12 | TRBV14 | NA
CASSQDPRGHSYNEQFF | NA | 17 | TRBV4-1 | NA
CASSEVLSSYEQYF | NA | 14 | TRBV2 | NA
CASSISAGGLGETQYF | TRBD1 | 16 | TRBV19 | NA
CATYTGDEAFF | NA | 11 | TRBV7-9 | NA
CASSLGGTASTQYF | TRBD1 | 14 | TRBV5-6 | once
CASSLADINQPQHF | NA | 14 | TRBV7-2 | NA
CASSPGQSNYGYTF | TRBD1 | 14 | TRBV18 | NA
CASRLQGATGYTF | TRBD1 | 13 | TRBV5-6 | NA
CASIGGRQETQYF | NA | 13 | TRBV5-1 | once
CAWKWGGCYGYTF | NA | 13 | TRBV30 | NA
CASSSDSNYEQYF | NA | 13 | TRBV19 | NA
CASSDVAGTDTQYF | NA | 14 | TRBV6-4 | NA
CASKLAGNSYEQYF | TRBD2 | 14 | TRBV25-1 | NA
CASSLYGGQRAETKLFF | TRBD1 | 17 | TRBV5-4 | NA
CASSLGRVSYEQYF | NA | 14 | TRBV18 | NA
CAWSVGDRRDQPQHF | TRBD1 | 15 | TRBV30 | NA
CASSHTSFRGNLDGDTGELFF | NA | 21 | TRBV2 | NA
CAISALGGPRQETQYF | NA | 16 | TRBV10-3 | NA
CASSLAGQPQHF | NA | 12 | TRBV7-9 | NA
CASSLDRGRDTQYF | TRBD1 | 14 | TRBV5-6 | NA
CASSFSGRATDTQYF | TRBD2 | 15 | TRBV7-2 | NA
CASSWDSTYEQYF | NA | 13 | TRBV5-5 | NA
CASSLDRGTLHF | TRBD1 | 12 | TRBV5-1 | NA
CASSPGTGGHNEQFF | TRBD1 | 15 | TRBV18 | NA
CASSIDRGQGRRETQYF | TRBD1 | 17 | TRBV19 | once
CASSRQGNTGELFF | TRBD1 | 14 | TRBV19 | NA
CASSYSAGSYEQYF | NA | 14 | TRBV6-5 | NA
CASSLIVGNLGKYYGYTF | NA | 18 | TRBV7-8 | NA
CASSPGADSENEKLFF | NA | 16 | TRBV5-1 | NA
CASSLLQGNTGELFF | NA | 15 | TRBV5-1 | NA